These 17 T cell receptor beta chains share one sample of origin, sequenced in a study of T-cell reconstitution after alpha-beta-depleted transplantation in children. Library preparation (for TCRbeta) was performed with unique molecular identifiers. Using its own MiXCR run on the PCR reads, TCRdb lists one record per CDR3 protein. The sample lists fewer than 35,000 distinct CDR3 sequences, 6.3% occurring once. The specimen comprised PBMCs, mostly from graft donor cells, sampled 180 days after TCRalphabeta/CD19-depleted stem cell transplant. The receptors stem from a male patient aged 5 to 17 who had a stem cell transplant for acute myeloid leukemia, so the T cells may come from the graft donor.

This clonotype rates as medium-sized. The rearrangement joins TRBV10-2 to TRBJ2-7; the D gene is possibly TRBD2 (5 bases). V shed 3 bases and J shed 7 bases, with 10 bases lying between them. Per the germline V gene, CDR1 is WSHSY and CDR2 is SAAADI. CDR3 length: 12 residues. The CDR3 loop is CASSDPTGEQYF. In nucleotides, the CDR3 is TGCGCCAGCAGTGACCCAACGGGAGAGCAGTACTTC.

This clonotype has at least ten counts. The gene calls are TRBV5-1 and TRBJ2-5; possible D gene TRBD1, 6 bases. The germline gives CDR1 SGHRS, CDR2 YFSETQ. This CDR3 comprises 15 residues. Trimming pared 3 bases from V and 3 bases from J, leaving 15 bases between. CDR3 protein: CASSSGVTGKETQYF. The CDR3 nucleotides are TGCGCCAGCAGCTCTGGGGTGACAGGAAAAGAGACCCAGTACTTC.

This clonotype appeared many times. The genes are TRBV24-1 and TRBJ2-3, with 11 bases that match TRBD1. V was clipped by 4 bases and J by 4 bases; unmatched bases: 6. The length of the CDR3 is 16 residues. Looked up from germline, CDR1 is KGHDR and CDR2 is SFDVKD. The CDR3 loop reads CATSDSGTGGADTQYF. The DNA for the CDR3 is TGTGCCACCAGTGACTCCGGGACAGGGGGAGCAGATACGCAGTATTTT.

This clonotype was recorded at least ten times. The chain joins TRBV5-6 to TRBJ1-5, with unresolved D. Trimming took off 4 bases at V and 0 bases at J, with 8 bases between the two ends. CDR1 and CDR2 from the germline V gene are SGHDT and YYEEEE. The CDR3 runs to 14 residues. Here the CDR3 reads CASSLGSSNQPQHF. In DNA form, the CDR3 reads TGTGCCAGCAGCCTCGGATCTAGCAATCAGCCCCAGCATTTT. The variable domain in full, with the rest retrieved from reference TRBV5-6 and TRBJ1-5, is DAGVTQSPTHLIKTRGQQVTLRCSPKSGHDTVSWYQQALGQGPQFIFQYYEEEERQRGNFPDRFSGHQFPNYSSELNVNALLLGDSALYLCASSLGSSNQPQHFGDGTRLSIL.

The table lists this clonotype with many counts. Written as DNA, the CDR3 is TGCAGTGCTATTAACCAGCGGGGGGCCGGGAATGAGCAGTTCTTC. This gives the protein CSAINQRGAGNEQFF. This chain joins TRBV20-1 and TRBJ2-1, with 9 nucleotides matching TRBD2. With V trimmed by 4 bases and J by 7 bases, 11 bases remained unmatched. Germline lookup yields CDR1 DFQATT and CDR2 SNEGSKA (reference sequence). The CDR3 is 15 residues long.

This clonotype was picked up many times. This chain joins TRBV27 and TRBJ1-2; tentative D call: TRBD1 (5 bases). V gave up 5 bases and J gave up 5 bases, with 21 bases separating them. The CDR3 sequence is 16 residues long. CDR1 and CDR2 from the germline V gene are MNHEY and SMNVEV (reference sequence). CDR3 nucleotides: TGTGCCAGCAGTATGGGGCGGCAGGTCGAGAATTATGGCTACACCTTC. Encoded protein: CASSMGRQVENYGYTF.

This clonotype has ten or more counts. The chain has TRBV20-1 and TRBJ1-4; 7 bases fit TRBD1. The CDR3 runs to 13 residues. The germline V gene has CDR1 DFQATT and CDR2 SNEGSKA (reference sequence). V lost 6 bases and J lost 4; bases outside the gene matches: 5. The CDR3 here is CSAEGAGNEKLFF. The DNA for the CDR3 is TGCAGTGCCGAGGGGGCGGGTAATGAAAAACTGTTTTTT.

This clonotype was seen repeatedly, ten times or more. The genes are TRBV5-1 and TRBJ1-6, with a tentative D call TRBD1 (5 bases). The CDR3 runs 15 residues. Germline lookup yields CDR1 SGHRS and CDR2 YFSETQ. V was trimmed by 0 bases and J by 7 bases, leaving 11 bases between them. The CDR3 is CASSLDGGGNSPLHF. CDR3 sequence (DNA): TGCGCCAGCAGCTTGGATGGGGGAGGGAATTCACCCCTCCACTTT.

This clonotype was seen ten or more times. The chain recombines TRBV5-1 with TRBJ2-2; TRBD2 aligns across 11 bases. Trimming at V came to 5 bases and at J to 6 bases, leaving 12 bases not matched to a gene. CDR3 size: 17 residues. CDR1 is SGHRS and CDR2 is YFSETQ in the germline V gene. The CDR3 region is CASRKTGLAGGAGELFF. The CDR3 region has the DNA TGCGCCAGCAGAAAGACCGGGCTAGCGGGAGGTGCCGGGGAGCTGTTTTTT. The full variable domain, rest sourced from reference TRBV5-1 and TRBJ2-2, is KAGVTQTPRYLIKTRGQQVTLSCSPISGHRSVSWYQQTPGQGLQFLFEYFSETQRNKGNFPGRFSGRQFSNSRSEMNVSTLELGDSALYLCASRKTGLAGGAGELFFGEGSRLTVL.

This clonotype was seen repeatedly, ten times or more. In DNA form, the CDR3 reads TGTGCCAGCAGACTTCTAGCGGGGGGGCCGTTAGAGACCCAGTACTTC. It encodes CASRLLAGGPLETQYF. V usage is TRBV28 and J usage is TRBJ2-5; 12 bases are a match to TRBD2. The CDR3 runs to 16 residues. Germline V gene data show CDR1 as MDHEN and CDR2 as SYDVKM. Germline trimming cut 6 bases from V and 4 bases from J; bases unmatched to any gene: 9.

The V and J genes are TRBV5-7 and TRBJ2-1, with no clear D. TRBV5-7 is marked as an open reading frame, function uncertain. This CDR3 comprises 15 residues. V lost 7 bases and J lost 3, with 17 bases in between. CDR3 coding DNA: TGTGCCAGCGGCCCCCGGTTGCTCTGCTACAATGAGCAGTTCTTC. It encodes CASGPRLLCYNEQFF.

This clonotype has at least ten counts. V is TRBV20-1 and J is TRBJ2-7; no clear D gene. Trimming left V 3 bases short and J 11 bases short, with 14 bases between. This CDR3 spans 11 amino acids. Germline V gene lookup returns CDR1 DFQATT and CDR2 SNEGSKA (reference sequence). The CDR3 region is CSARELWSEYF. CDR3 sequence (DNA): TGCAGTGCTAGGGAGCTATGGTCGGAGTACTTC.

Note on this clonotype: A read error may be the cause here, since a much bigger clone is one base away. The rearrangement joins TRBV18 to TRBJ2-7; 7 nucleotides agree with TRBD2. The CDR3 contains 14 residues. V trimming: 4 bases; J trimming: 2 bases; junction bases outside the gene matches: 5. Germline CDR1 KGHSH, CDR2 LQKENI. CDR3 sequence: CASSQTAGTYEQYF. CDR3 coding DNA: TGTGCCAGCTCACAAACAGCGGGAACCTACGAGCAGTACTTC.

Ten or more counts support this clonotype. The chain is built from TRBV7-3 and TRBJ2-3; TRBD2 agrees at 9 bases. CDR3 length: 13 amino acids. V was clipped by 2 bases and J by 10 bases; unmatched bases: 4. Germline lookup yields CDR1 SGHTA and CDR2 FQGTGA. The CDR3 coding sequence is TGTGCCAGCAGCTTAGTGCGGGGGGGGGCGCAGTATTTT. As protein: CASSLVRGGAQYF.

This clonotype was observed at least ten times. The chain couples TRBV7-9 to TRBJ1-4, with TRBD1 matching over 9 bases. Germline V CDR1 and CDR2: SEHNR, FQNEAQ (reference sequence). CDR3 length: 17 amino acids. The V segment lost 2 bases and the J segment 10 bases; nucleotides outside the gene matches: 14. CDR3 sequence (DNA): TGTGCCAGCAGCTTACCTTCCGGGACAGGGTTCGATGGAAAACTGTTTTTT. Encoded protein: CASSLPSGTGFDGKLFF.

This clonotype occurred many times. V gene TRBV14 combines with J gene TRBJ2-1; no clear D gene. The CDR3 spans 12 residues. Germline-derived CDR1 and CDR2 are SGHDN and FVKESK. The V gene lost 2 bases and the J gene lost 13 bases, with 12 bases spanning the gap. The CDR3 nucleotides are TGTGCCAGCAGCCAATCGCATACGGTTCAGTTCTTC. Translated, it gives CASSQSHTVQFF.

This clonotype is categorized as medium-sized. The chain links TRBV12-3 or TRBV12-4 to TRBJ2-7, with 7 bases fitting TRBD1. V lost 8 bases to trimming and J lost 5 bases; unmatched junction nucleotides: 15. The CDR3 loop spans 15 amino acids. This chain's CDR3 is CASSPPGKGGDEQYF. Written as DNA, the CDR3 is TGTGCCAGCTCCCCCCCCGGGAAAGGGGGCGACGAGCAGTACTTC.